This T cell receptor beta chain was profiled in a study of control samples from healthy donors and cancer patients. This clone was picked up a small number of times. V lost 2 bases to trimming and J lost 8 bases, with 9 bases between them. Germline V gene sequence: CDR1 SGHVS, CDR2 FQNEAQ. CDR3 length equals 13 residues. Libraries were prepared by immunoSEQ multiplex PCR; TCRdb keeps only in-frame clonotypes and omits some of them. The sample consists of approximately 94,000 clones, roughly nine tenths of them appearing once. Source material: blood. J is TRBJ1-4 and V is TRBV7-8, with D perhaps TRBD1 (5 bases). The TCR comes from a woman in her twenties or thirties in good health. The DNA for the CDR3 is TGTGCCAGCAGCTTAAGGCGACAGGAAAAACTGTTTTTT. The encoded protein is CASSLRRQEKLFF. The entire variable domain, with the rest obtained from reference TRBV7-8 and TRBJ1-4, is as follows: GAGVSQSPRYKVAKRGQDVALRCDPISGHVSLFWYQQALGQGPEFLTYFQNEAQLDKSGLPSDRFFAERPEGSVSTLKIQRTQQEDSAVYLCASSLRRQEKLFFGSGTQLSVL.